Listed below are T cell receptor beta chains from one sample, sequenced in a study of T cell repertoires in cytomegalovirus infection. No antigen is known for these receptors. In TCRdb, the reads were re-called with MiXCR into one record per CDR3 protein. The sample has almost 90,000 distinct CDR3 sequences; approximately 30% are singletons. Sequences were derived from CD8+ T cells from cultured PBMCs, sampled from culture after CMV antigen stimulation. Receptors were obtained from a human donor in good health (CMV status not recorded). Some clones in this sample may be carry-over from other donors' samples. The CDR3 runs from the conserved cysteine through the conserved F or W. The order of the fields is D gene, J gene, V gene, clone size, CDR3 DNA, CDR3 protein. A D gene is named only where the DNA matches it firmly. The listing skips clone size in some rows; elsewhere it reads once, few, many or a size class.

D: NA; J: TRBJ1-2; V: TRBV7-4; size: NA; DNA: TGTGCCAGCAGCTCGGGGAATGGCTACACCTTC; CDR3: CASSSGNGYTF
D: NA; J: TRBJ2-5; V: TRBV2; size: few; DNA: TGTGCCAGCAGCGGGCCTCAGGGCATGGAGACCCAGTACTTC; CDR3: CASSGPQGMETQYF
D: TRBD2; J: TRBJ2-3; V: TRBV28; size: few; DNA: TGTGCCAGCAGTTTCCCCCCGGCTAGCGGTAGCACAGATACGCAGTATTTT; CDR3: CASSFPPASGSTDTQYF
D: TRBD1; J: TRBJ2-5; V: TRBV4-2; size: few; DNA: TGTGCCAGCAGCCCGAACGATGACAGGGTGATAGGTGAGACCCAGTACTTC; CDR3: CASSPNDDRVIGETQYF
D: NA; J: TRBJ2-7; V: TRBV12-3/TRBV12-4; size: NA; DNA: TGTGCCAGCAGTATAGGGCATGAAATATACGAGCAGTACTTC; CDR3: CASSIGHEIYEQYF
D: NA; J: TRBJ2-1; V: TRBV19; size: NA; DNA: TGTGCCAGTAGTATAGCCTTAACAGCCAATGAGCAGTTCTTC; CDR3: CASSIALTANEQFF
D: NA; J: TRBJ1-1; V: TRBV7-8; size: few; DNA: TGTGCCAGCAGCTTAGTCGGGACAAGATACACTGAAGCTTTCTTT; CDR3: CASSLVGTRYTEAFF
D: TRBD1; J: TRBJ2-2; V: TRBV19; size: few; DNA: TGTGCCAGTAGTCCTCAGGGGGCACCACCGAACACCGGGGAGCTGTTTTTT; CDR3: CASSPQGAPPNTGELFF
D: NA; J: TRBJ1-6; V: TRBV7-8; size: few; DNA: TGTGCCAGCAGCTTACGCCAGTTATCACCCCTCCACTTT; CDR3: CASSLRQLSPLHF
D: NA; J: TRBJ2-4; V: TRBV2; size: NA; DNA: TGTGCCAGCAGCGCAGATCATTTTGGTCACATTCAGTACTTC; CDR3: CASSADHFGHIQYF
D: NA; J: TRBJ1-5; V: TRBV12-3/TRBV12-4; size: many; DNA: TGTGCCAGCAGCACAGGGTTAAGGGTTGATCAGCCCCAGCATTTT; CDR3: CASSTGLRVDQPQHF
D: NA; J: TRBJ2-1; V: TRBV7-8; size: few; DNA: TGTGCCAGCAGCCCGTACAGGGTTCCCTACAATGAGCAGTTCTTC; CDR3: CASSPYRVPYNEQFF
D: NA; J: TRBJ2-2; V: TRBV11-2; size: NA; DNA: TGTGCCAGCAGCCCGCTGGTCAGCGGGGAGCTGTTTTTT; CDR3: CASSPLVSGELFF
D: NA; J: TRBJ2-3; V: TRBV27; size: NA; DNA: TGTGCCAGCAGTTTATACTTGCCGGATACGCAGTATTTT; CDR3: CASSLYLPDTQYF
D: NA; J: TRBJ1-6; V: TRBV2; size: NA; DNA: TGTGCCAGCAGTGAAGGGCCGAAGAGCTCCTATAATTCACCCCTCCACTTT; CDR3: CASSEGPKSSYNSPLHF
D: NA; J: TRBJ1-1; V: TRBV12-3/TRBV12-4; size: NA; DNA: TGTGGCAGCACAACATCGAGGGCGAACACTGAAGCTTTCTTT; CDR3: CGSTTSRANTEAFF
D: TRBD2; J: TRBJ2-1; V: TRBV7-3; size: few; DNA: TGTGCCAGCAGCTTGACTAGCGGGGGGGGGTTGGAGCAGTTCTTC; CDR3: CASSLTSGGGLEQFF
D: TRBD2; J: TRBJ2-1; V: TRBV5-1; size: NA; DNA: TGCGCCAGCAGCTTGGGACTAGCGGTCTACAATGAGCAGTTCTTC; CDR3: CASSLGLAVYNEQFF
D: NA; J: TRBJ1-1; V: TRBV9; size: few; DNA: TGTGCCAGCAGCGCCCCCAGGGCCACTGAAGCTTTCTTT; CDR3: CASSAPRATEAFF
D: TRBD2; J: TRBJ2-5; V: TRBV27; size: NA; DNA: TGTGCCAGCAGTTCCTTCCTGGGACTAGCGGGGGTGGAGACCCAGTACTTC; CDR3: CASSSFLGLAGVETQYF
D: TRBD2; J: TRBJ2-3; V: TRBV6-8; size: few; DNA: TGTGCCAGCAGTTACTCTTATAGCGGGGGGATCACAGATACGCAGTATTTT; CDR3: CASSYSYSGGITDTQYF
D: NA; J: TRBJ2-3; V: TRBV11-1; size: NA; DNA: TGTGCCAGCCCAGGGCCAGATACGCAGTATTTT; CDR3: CASPGPDTQYF
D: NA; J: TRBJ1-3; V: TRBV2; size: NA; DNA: TGTGCCAGCAGGGGGCCATCAGGAACGGGGGACACCATATATTTT; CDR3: CASRGPSGTGDTIYF
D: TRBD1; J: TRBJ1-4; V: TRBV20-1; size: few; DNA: TGCAGTGCTACGGGGGACAGGGGCGGTGAAAAACTGTTTTTT; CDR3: CSATGDRGGEKLFF
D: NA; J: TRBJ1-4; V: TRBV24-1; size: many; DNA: TGTGCCACCAGTGACCCCGGGCGAGAGGAAAAACTGTTTTTT; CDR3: CATSDPGREEKLFF
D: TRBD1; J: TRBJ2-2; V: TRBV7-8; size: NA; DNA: TGTGCCAGCAGCTTATTACAGGGGGTACGAGACACCGGGGAGCTGTTTTTT; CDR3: CASSLLQGVRDTGELFF
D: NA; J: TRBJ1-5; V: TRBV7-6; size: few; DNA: TGTGCCAGCAGCTTAGGGAGATATCAGCCCCAGCATTTT; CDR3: CASSLGRYQPQHF
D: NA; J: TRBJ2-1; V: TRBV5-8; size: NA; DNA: TGTGCCAGCAGCTTGGCGCCTAGCTCCTACAATGAGCAGTTCTTC; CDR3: CASSLAPSSYNEQFF
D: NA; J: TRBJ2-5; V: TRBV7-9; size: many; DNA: TGTGCCAGCCGAGGCCGGAGGAGGGGAGGAGCAGAGACCCAGTACTTC; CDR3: CASRGRRRGGAETQYF
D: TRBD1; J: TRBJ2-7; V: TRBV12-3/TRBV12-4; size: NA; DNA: TGTGCCAGCAGTTTACAGGACAGGGTAAACGAGCAGTACTTC; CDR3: CASSLQDRVNEQYF
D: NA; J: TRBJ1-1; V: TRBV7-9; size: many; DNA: TGTGCCAGCAGCCCTGACAGGAGTAACACTGAAGCTTTCTTT; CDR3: CASSPDRSNTEAFF
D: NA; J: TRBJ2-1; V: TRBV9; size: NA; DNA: TGTGCCAGCAGCGTAGGGGGGGGGCGGGTAGGCAATGAGCAGTTCTTC; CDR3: CASSVGGGRVGNEQFF
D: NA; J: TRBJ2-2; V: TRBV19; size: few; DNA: TGTGCCAGTAGTATAGACCCCTTTGGGGCAGAGAACACCGGGGAGCTGTTTTTT; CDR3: CASSIDPFGAENTGELFF
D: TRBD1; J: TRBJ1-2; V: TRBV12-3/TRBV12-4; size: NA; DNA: TGTGCCAGCAGTATCGGGACAGGGGCCCTCTATGGCTACACCTTC; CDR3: CASSIGTGALYGYTF
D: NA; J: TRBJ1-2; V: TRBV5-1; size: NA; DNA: TGCGCCAGCAGCTTGGACGGGGCTGGCTATGGCTACACCTTC; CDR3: CASSLDGAGYGYTF
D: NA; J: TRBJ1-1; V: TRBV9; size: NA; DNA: TGTGCCAGCAGCGTATTACAGGCTCCGAACACTGAAGCTTTCTTT; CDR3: CASSVLQAPNTEAFF
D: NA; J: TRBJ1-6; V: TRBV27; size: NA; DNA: TGTGCCAGCAGTTTATCGCAGAATTCACCCCTCCACTTT; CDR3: CASSLSQNSPLHF
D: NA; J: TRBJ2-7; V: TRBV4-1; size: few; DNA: TGCGCCAGCAGCCTCACGTCGCAGGGCGCCTACGAGCAGTACTTC; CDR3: CASSLTSQGAYEQYF
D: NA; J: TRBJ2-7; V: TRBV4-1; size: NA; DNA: TGCGCCAGCAGCCAAGATGGGCAGGCAACCTACGAGCAGTACTTC; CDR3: CASSQDGQATYEQYF
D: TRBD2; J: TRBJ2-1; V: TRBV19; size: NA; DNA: TGTGCCAGTACCCGAGGGACTAGCGGGTACAATGAGCAGTTCTTC; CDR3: CASTRGTSGYNEQFF
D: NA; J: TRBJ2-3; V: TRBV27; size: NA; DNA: TGTGCCAGCAGTTTAATCCGGGGCAGCACAGATACGCAGTATTTT; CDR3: CASSLIRGSTDTQYF